Sequencing of this TCR beta chain was carried out in a study of patients and donors after allogeneic stem cell transplantation. V was cut by 4 bases and J by 0 bases, with 9 bases left in between. CDR3 size: 13 residues. Germline CDR1 DFQATT, CDR2 SNEGSKA (reference sequence). MiXCR, applied by TCRdb to the RT-PCR reads, yields one record per CDR3 protein. Of about 410,000 distinct CDR3 sequences in the sample, under 20% were seen once. This clonotype was observed a handful of times. The source of this sequence is a human donor who was either an allogeneic HSCT recipient or a stem cell or donor lymphocyte infusion donor (not recorded which). It is not recorded whose cells these are; they may come from a transplant donor. The specimen was blood, either unsorted or a sorted T cell fraction (not recorded which). The V call is TRBV20-1, the J call TRBJ1-1, with TRBD1 as a possible D gene (6 bases). CDR3 DNA: TGCAGTGCTACGGACAGCATGAACACTGAAGCTTTCTTT. It codes for CSATDSMNTEAFF.